This T cell receptor beta chain was identified in a study of blood T cell repertoires in COVID-19. Sequencing was performed with immunoSEQ multiplex PCR; in TCRdb, only in-frame clones are kept and a portion is missing. The sample includes about 210,000 clones, about 89% of them seen just once. V was clipped by 7 bases and J by 6 bases; unmatched bases: 9. In germline, CDR1 is SNHLY, CDR2 FYNNEI. This CDR3 spans 14 amino acids. The chain recombines TRBV2 with TRBJ1-2, with 9 bases matching TRBD1. The sample comprised peripheral blood. The sequence was collected from a woman in her 40s with acute or convalescent COVID-19. The CDR3 region is CASMFRDRVDGYTF. The CDR3 DNA follows: TGTGCCAGCATGTTCCGGGACAGGGTCGATGGCTACACCTTC. The whole variable domain, remainder taken from reference TRBV2 and TRBJ1-2, is EPEVTQTPSHQVTQMGQEVILRCVPISNHLYFYWYRQILGQKVEFLVSFYNNEISEKSEIFDDQFSVERPDGSNFTLKIRSTKLEDSAMYFCASMFRDRVDGYTFGSGTRLTVV.